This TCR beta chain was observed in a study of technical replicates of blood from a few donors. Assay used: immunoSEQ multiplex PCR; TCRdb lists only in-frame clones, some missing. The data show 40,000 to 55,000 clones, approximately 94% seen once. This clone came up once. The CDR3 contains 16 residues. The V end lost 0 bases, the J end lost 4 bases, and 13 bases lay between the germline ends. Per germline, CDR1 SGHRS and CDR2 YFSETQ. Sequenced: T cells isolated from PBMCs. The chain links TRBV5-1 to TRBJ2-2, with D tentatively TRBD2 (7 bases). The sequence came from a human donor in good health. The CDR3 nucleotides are TGCGCCAGCAGCTTGGAGCCAGGGGAGGGCACCGGGGAGCTGTTTTTT. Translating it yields CASSLEPGEGTGELFF.